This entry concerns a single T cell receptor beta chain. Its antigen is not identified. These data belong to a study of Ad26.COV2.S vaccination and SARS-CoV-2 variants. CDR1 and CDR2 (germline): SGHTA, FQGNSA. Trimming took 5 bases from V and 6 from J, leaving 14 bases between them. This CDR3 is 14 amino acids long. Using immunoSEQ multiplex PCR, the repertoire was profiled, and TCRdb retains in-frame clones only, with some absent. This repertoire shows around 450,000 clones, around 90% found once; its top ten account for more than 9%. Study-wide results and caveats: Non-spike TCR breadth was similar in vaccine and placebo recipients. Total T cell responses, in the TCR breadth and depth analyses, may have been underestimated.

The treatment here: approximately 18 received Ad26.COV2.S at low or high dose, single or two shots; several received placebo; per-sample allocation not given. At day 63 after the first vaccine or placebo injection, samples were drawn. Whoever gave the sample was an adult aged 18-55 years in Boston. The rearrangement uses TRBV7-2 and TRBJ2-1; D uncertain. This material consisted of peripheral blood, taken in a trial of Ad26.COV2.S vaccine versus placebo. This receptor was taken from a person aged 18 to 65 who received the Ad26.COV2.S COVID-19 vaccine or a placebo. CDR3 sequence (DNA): TGTGCCAGCAGCCCCCCAGTGGCTGGCAATGAGCAGTTCTTC. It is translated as CASSPPVAGNEQFF.